This record concerns one TCR beta chain sequence. Its target is unknown. Clones were read by immunoSEQ multiplex PCR, and TCRdb kept only the in-frame ones, dropping some. This sample carries tens of thousands of clones, 80% to 95% of them seen once, and the ten largest clones take 1.1%. This entry comes from a study of graft-versus-host responses after intestinal transplantation. V was cut by 4 bases and J by 0 bases, with 16 bases left in between. Germline loops: CDR1 MGHDK, CDR2 SYGVNS. CDR3 length: 17 amino acids. The material sequenced was unstimulated CD8+ T cells sorted from spleen or lymph node cells, taken before transplant. The rearrangement uses TRBV25-1 and TRBJ1-3; maybe TRBD1 (6 bases). The receptor comes from a human donor who was the organ donor for an intestinal transplant. This CDR3 is CASSGRRGTSSGNTIYF. The DNA for the CDR3 is TGTGCCAGCAGTGGGAGAAGGGGGACCAGCTCTGGAAACACCATATATTTT.